The 30 T cell receptor beta chains given below trace back to one sample, sequenced in a study of identifying expanded T cells in peripheral blood (dated by TCRdb to between 2018 and 2021). The library came from the immunoSEQ multiplex PCR assay. TCRdb limited this immuneACCESS table to in-frame rearrangements with V and J called. A share of clones is missing; checked studies link under half to unresolved V genes, and the rest is unexplained. This sample holds about 91,000 clones; around nine tenths were observed only once. The ten biggest clones cover around 4% of the sample. Material for sequencing was blood. The receptors stem from a person aged 18 to 70 in good health.

This clone turned up a few times. V gene TRBV6-4 combines with J gene TRBJ2-1; 8 bases are shared with TRBD2. CDR1 is MRHNA and CDR2 is SNTAGT in the germline V gene. Trimming cost V 4 bases and J 5 bases; bases outside gene matches: 1. This CDR3 spans 13 amino acids. The CDR3: CASSAGGHNEQFF. In DNA form, the CDR3 reads TGTGCCAGCAGTGCGGGGGGGCACAATGAGCAGTTCTTC.

The chain joins TRBV28 to TRBJ2-1; 9 bases match TRBD1. The J segment lost 8 bases and the V segment lost 6 bases, leaving 14 bases of the junction unmatched. This CDR3 region has 16 residues. Germline V CDR1 and CDR2: MDHEN, SYDVKM. CDR3 sequence (DNA): TGTGCCAGCAGCCCGCCCGGGACAGGGTTGATCCATGAGCAGTTCTTC. Its translation: CASSPPGTGLIHEQFF.

This chain joins TRBV4-2 and TRBJ2-5, with 9 bases that match TRBD1. Trimming took 0 bases from V and 1 from J; bases not matched to a gene: 9. CDR3 size: 18 residues. CDR1 LGHNA and CDR2 YNFKEQ come from the germline V gene. The CDR3, as DNA: TGTGCCAGCAGCCAAGATATTATTTGGGACAGGGCCCAAGAGACCCAGTACTTC. Translation: CASSQDIIWDRAQETQYF.

A note on this clone: One end of the junction does not line up with germline, which may come from a read error. This chain links TRBV18 with TRBJ2-5, with a weak D call TRBD2 (5 bases). The CDR3 is 12 amino acids. Per germline, CDR1 KGHSH and CDR2 LQKENI. The CDR3 here is CASSPPGGSTNF. The CDR3 DNA is TGTGCCAGCTCACCGCCCGGAGGATCAACAAACTTC.

V is TRBV13 and J is TRBJ2-1, with 8 nucleotides matching TRBD2. The ends lost 5 bases at V and 4 bases at J; junction bases unmatched: 10. The CDR3 is 16 amino acids. Germline assignment: CDR1 PRHDT and CDR2 FYEKMQ (reference sequence). The CDR3 reads CASSPPGGANYNEQFF. CDR3 in DNA: TGTGCCAGCAGCCCCCCCGGGGGGGCCAATTACAATGAGCAGTTCTTC.

This clone was counted between two and nine times. The gene calls are TRBV2 and TRBJ2-7; 7 bases match TRBD1. CDR3 length equals 12 residues. Germline lookup yields CDR1 SNHLY and CDR2 FYNNEI. V dropped 4 bases and J dropped 6; count of bases not matched to a gene: 3. The CDR3 bases are TGTGCCAGCAGTGGGGACAGTGGCGAGCAGTACTTC. This encodes CASSGDSGEQYF.

Remarks on this clone: One end of the junction fails to match germline, which may point to a read error. The rearrangement joins TRBV19 to TRBJ1-3; no clear D. Per germline, CDR1 LNHDA and CDR2 SQIVND (reference sequence). The CDR3 length is 15 residues. Here the CDR3 reads CASVSTGIKGSTIYF. For the CDR3, the DNA is TGTGCCAGTGTGTCAACCGGGATAAAGGGAAGCACCATATATTTT.

This sequence joins TRBV18 and TRBJ2-2, with TRBD2 as a possible D gene (5 bases). The V end lost 5 bases, the J end lost 2 bases, and 9 bases lay between the germline ends. CDR3 length equals 14 residues. Looked up from germline, CDR1 is KGHSH and CDR2 is LQKENI. The CDR3 nucleotides read TGTGCCAGCTCATCCGGGATTAACACCGGGGAGCTGTTTTTT. Translating it yields CASSSGINTGELFF.

Notes on this clone: The junction does not match germline at one end; this may be a read error. The rearrangement joins TRBV4-2 to TRBJ2-7; TRBD2 agrees at 8 bases. The CDR3 extends over 16 amino acids. Germline V CDR1 and CDR2: LGHNA, YNFKEQ. The CDR3 loop is CASRQETGGFAYEQYF. CDR3 in DNA: TGTGCCAGCAGACAAGAGACGGGAGGGTTCGCCTACGAGCAGTACTTC.

For the CDR3, the DNA is TGTGCCAGCAAGAAGGGGGACAGGCCCTACGAGCAGTACTTC. Translated: CASKKGDRPYEQYF. This chain connects TRBV11-2 to TRBJ2-7, with 8 bases matching TRBD1. The V gene's germline CDR1 is SGHAT and CDR2 FQNNGV. Trimming cost V 7 bases and J 2 bases; bases outside gene matches: 7. The length of the CDR3 is 14 residues.

The chain carries TRBV29-1 and TRBJ2-7, with TRBD1 matching over 10 bases. The CDR3 length is 13 residues. The germline V gene has CDR1 SQVTM and CDR2 ANQGSEA. Trimming at V came to 7 bases and at J to 2 bases, leaving 5 bases not matched to a gene. The CDR3 DNA reads as TGCAGCGCCCGGACAGGGGGACCCTACGAGCAGTACTTC. It codes for CSARTGGPYEQYF.

The rearrangement joins TRBV5-1 to TRBJ2-2; possibly TRBD1 for D (6 bases). Deletions cut 2 bases from V and 3 bases from J, with 11 bases between. From germline, CDR1 is SGHRS and CDR2 YFSETQ. This CDR3 is built from 15 residues. This CDR3 is CASSFNRADTGELFF. As DNA, the CDR3 is TGCGCCAGCAGCTTCAACAGGGCGGACACCGGGGAGCTGTTTTTT.

The CDR3 protein is CASSGQGPRGETQYF. The CDR3 coding sequence is TGCGCCAGCAGCGGTCAGGGACCAAGAGGAGAGACCCAGTACTTC. V usage is TRBV5-1 and J usage is TRBJ2-5; D tentatively fits TRBD1 or TRBD2 (5 bases each). V was pared by 4 bases and J by 4 bases, with 17 bases between. Germline V CDR1 and CDR2: SGHRS, YFSETQ. The CDR3 has 15 residues.

The rearrangement links TRBV18 to TRBJ1-2, with a possible D match to TRBD1 (5 bases). CDR3 length: 15 amino acids. Germline V CDR1 and CDR2: KGHSH, LQKENI. Trimming left V 0 bases short and J 7 bases short, with 15 bases between. The CDR3 DNA is TGTGCCAGCTCACCACCGTCCAGGGATGAATCTGGCTACACCTTC. Its translation is CASSPPSRDESGYTF.

This chain links TRBV7-9 with TRBJ2-7; D unresolved. Trimming stripped 4 bases from V and 1 base from J, with 11 bases between. The CDR3 contains 14 residues. Germline CDR1 SEHNR, CDR2 FQNEAQ (reference sequence). The CDR3 nucleotides read TGTGCCAGCAGCTCTCAAGGTTTGTCCTACGAGCAGTACTTC. It yields the protein CASSSQGLSYEQYF.

The rearrangement links TRBV6-4 to TRBJ2-1; 13 bases align to TRBD2. J gave up 6 bases and V 6 bases, and 5 bases lay outside the gene matches. The CDR3 extends over 15 amino acids. Germline V gives CDR1 MRHNA, CDR2 SNTAGT. The chain's CDR3 is CASSSGLAGSNEQFF. The CDR3 bases are TGTGCCAGCAGCTCGGGACTAGCGGGGAGCAATGAGCAGTTCTTC.

This chain connects TRBV7-9 to TRBJ2-3, with D tentatively TRBD2 (5 bases). The CDR3 covers 17 residues. Germline V lookup: CDR1 SEHNR, CDR2 FQNEAQ (reference sequence). The V and J ends lost 0 bases and 4 bases respectively, with 17 bases between them. CDR3 nucleotides: TGTGCCAGCAGCTTAGCTGGGCGGCGGGCTGGCCCAGATACGCAGTATTTT. It codes for CASSLAGRRAGPDTQYF. Using reference TRBV7-9 and TRBJ2-3 for the parts outside the CDR3, the full variable domain is DTGVSQNPRHKITKRGQNVTFRCDPISEHNRLYWYRQTLGQGPEFLTYFQNEAQLEKSRLLSDRFSAERPKGSFSTLEIQRTEQGDSAMYLCASSLAGRRAGPDTQYFGPGTRLTVL.

The V call is TRBV10-3, the J call TRBJ2-5; D might be TRBD1 or TRBD2, each matching 6 bases. Germline values: CDR1 ENHRY, CDR2 SYGVKD. V lost 4 bases, J lost 5 bases, and 14 bases lay in between. The CDR3 consists of 14 residues. The CDR3 is CAISGGRGGETQYF. CDR3 sequence (DNA): TGTGCCATCAGTGGGGGCAGGGGAGGTGAGACCCAGTACTTC.

CDR3 loop: CASSLLANQPQHF. CDR3 nucleotide sequence: TGTGCCAGCAGCTTGCTTGCTAATCAGCCCCAGCATTTT. V usage is TRBV5-6 and J usage is TRBJ1-5; no clear D gene. Germline CDR1 is SGHDT and CDR2 is YYEEEE. The V end was cut by 1 base, the J end by 4 bases, with 6 bases between. The CDR3 runs 13 residues. Full variable domain (missing parts from reference TRBV5-6 and TRBJ1-5): DAGVTQSPTHLIKTRGQQVTLRCSPKSGHDTVSWYQQALGQGPQFIFQYYEEEERQRGNFPDRFSGHQFPNYSSELNVNALLLGDSALYLCASSLLANQPQHFGDGTRLSIL.

This clone occurred a few times. This rearrangement joins TRBV7-6 to TRBJ2-7; TRBD1 is a possible D gene (6 bases). Germline assignment: CDR1 SGHVS and CDR2 FNYEAQ. This CDR3 has 15 amino acids. V was shortened by 4 bases and J by 0 bases, with 13 bases between the two germline ends. The CDR3, as DNA: TGTGCCAGCAGCTCTAATACAGGGAGCTCCTACGAGCAGTACTTC. Its translation is CASSSNTGSSYEQYF.

Here the CDR3 DNA reads TGTGCCAGCAGTTTATCCAGGGCGGGAGGCTACACCTTC. Translating gives CASSLSRAGGYTF. This chain links TRBV28 with TRBJ1-2, with D perhaps matching TRBD1 (5 bases). Trimming cost V 1 base and J 8 bases, with 11 bases left between them. The CDR3 consists of 13 residues. Per germline, CDR1 MDHEN and CDR2 SYDVKM.

The chain links TRBV6-4 to TRBJ1-2; weak D call: TRBD1 (6 bases). Germline V CDR1 and CDR2: MRHNA, SNTAGT. The V end was cut by 8 bases, the J end by 2 bases, with 18 bases between. This CDR3 comprises 15 residues. The CDR3 DNA follows: TGTGCCAGCCAGAGAGAGGGGGGCTCGAACTATGGCTACACCTTC. Protein sequence: CASQREGGSNYGYTF.

The chain links TRBV6-1 to TRBJ2-2; D not certain. This CDR3 has 14 amino acids. V lost 0 bases and J 1 base, leaving 3 bases between the germline ends. The germline V gene encodes CDR1 MNHNS and CDR2 SASEGT. The CDR3 loop reads CASSEALNTGELFF. For the CDR3, the DNA is TGTGCCAGCAGTGAAGCGCTGAACACCGGGGAGCTGTTTTTT.

The rearrangement joins TRBV5-1 to TRBJ2-7; 9 bases line up with TRBD2. The ends lost 4 bases at V and 0 bases at J; junction bases unmatched: 8. This CDR3 spans 16 amino acids. Germline V lookup: CDR1 SGHRS, CDR2 YFSETQ. The CDR3 loop is CASSQTSGGNSYEQYF. Here the CDR3 DNA reads TGCGCCAGCAGCCAAACGAGCGGGGGGAACTCCTACGAGCAGTACTTC.

This clone was picked up one time. The J gene is TRBJ2-7, the V gene TRBV6-1; the match to TRBD1 covers 8 bases. The CDR3 has 17 residues. With 4 bases clipped from V and 5 bases from J, the junction kept 16 bases outside the gene matches. The V gene's germline CDR1 is MNHNS and CDR2 SASEGT. In DNA, the CDR3 is TGTGCCAGCAGTGGCCTCAGGGGGCTCAGCGGGTCAGACGAGCAGTACTTC. It yields the protein CASSGLRGLSGSDEQYF.

The chain joins TRBV7-9 to TRBJ2-1; the match to TRBD2 covers 7 bases. The CDR3 contains 15 residues. Germline lookup yields CDR1 SEHNR and CDR2 FQNEAQ (reference sequence). V trimming: 8 bases; J trimming: 8 bases; junction bases outside the gene matches: 15. The CDR3 region is CASGQGRLAVDEQFF. In DNA form, the CDR3 reads TGTGCCAGCGGGCAGGGACGGCTAGCGGTCGATGAGCAGTTCTTC.

In its sample, this clone was seen once. The chain has TRBV5-1 and TRBJ2-1; 9 bases match TRBD2. The germline V gene encodes CDR1 SGHRS and CDR2 YFSETQ. The V segment lost 3 bases and the J segment 6 bases; nucleotides outside the gene matches: 7. The CDR3 is 15 residues long. This CDR3 is CASSSGAGGGNEQFF. DNA for the CDR3: TGCGCCAGCAGCTCCGGGGCGGGAGGGGGCAATGAGCAGTTCTTC.

V gene TRBV27 combines with J gene TRBJ2-7; 14 bases align to TRBD2. V was clipped by 5 bases and J by 5 bases; unmatched bases: 8. Germline V gene lookup returns CDR1 MNHEY and CDR2 SMNVEV (reference sequence). The CDR3 loop spans 16 amino acids. The CDR3 loop reads CASSTWTSGRLHEQYF. Here the CDR3 DNA reads TGTGCCAGCAGTACGTGGACTAGCGGGAGGCTGCACGAGCAGTACTTC.

This clone was picked up one time. V and J are TRBV5-6 and TRBJ2-2; 7 nucleotides match TRBD2. V lost 0 bases, J lost 7 bases, and 15 bases stayed unmatched. This CDR3 is 18 amino acids long. Germline assignment: CDR1 SGHDT and CDR2 YYEEEE. The CDR3 sequence is CASSLGAGVTYFVGELFF. CDR3 bases: TGTGCCAGCAGCTTGGGGGCGGGGGTGACCTATTTCGTCGGGGAGCTGTTTTTT. Using reference TRBV5-6 and TRBJ2-2 for the parts outside the CDR3, the full variable domain is DAGVTQSPTHLIKTRGQQVTLRCSPKSGHDTVSWYQQALGQGPQFIFQYYEEEERQRGNFPDRFSGHQFPNYSSELNVNALLLGDSALYLCASSLGAGVTYFVGELFFGEGSRLTVL.

This clone occurred once. This chain connects TRBV2 to TRBJ2-2; TRBD1 might be the D (6 bases). The V gene's germline CDR1 is SNHLY and CDR2 FYNNEI. This CDR3 contains 13 residues. Trimming shortened V by 7 bases and J by 4 bases, and 10 bases separated the two germline ends. The CDR3 sequence: CASNRAGTGELFF. CDR3 in DNA: TGTGCCAGCAACAGGGCAGGCACCGGGGAGCTGTTTTTT.